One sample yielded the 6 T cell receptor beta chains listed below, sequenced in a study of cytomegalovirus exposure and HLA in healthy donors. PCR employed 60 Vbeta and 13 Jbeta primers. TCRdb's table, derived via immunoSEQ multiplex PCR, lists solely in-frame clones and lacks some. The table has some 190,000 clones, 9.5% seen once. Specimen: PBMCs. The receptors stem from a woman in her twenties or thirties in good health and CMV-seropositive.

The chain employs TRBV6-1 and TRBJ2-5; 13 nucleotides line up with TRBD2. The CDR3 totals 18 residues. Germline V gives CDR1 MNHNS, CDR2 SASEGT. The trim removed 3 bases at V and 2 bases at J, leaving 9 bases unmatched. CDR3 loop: CASSEGALAGGIQETQYF. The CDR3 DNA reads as TGTGCCAGCAGTGAGGGGGCACTAGCGGGAGGGATACAAGAGACCCAGTACTTC.

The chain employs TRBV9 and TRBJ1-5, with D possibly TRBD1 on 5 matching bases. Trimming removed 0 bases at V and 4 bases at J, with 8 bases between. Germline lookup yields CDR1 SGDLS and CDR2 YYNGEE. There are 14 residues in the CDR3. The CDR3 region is CASSVGAGNQPQHF. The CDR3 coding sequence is TGTGCCAGCAGCGTAGGTGCAGGGAATCAGCCCCAGCATTTT.

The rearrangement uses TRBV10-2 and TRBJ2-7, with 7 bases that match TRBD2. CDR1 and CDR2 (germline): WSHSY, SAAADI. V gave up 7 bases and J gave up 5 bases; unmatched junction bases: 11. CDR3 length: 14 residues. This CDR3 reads CASTAGTNVDEQYF. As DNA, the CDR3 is TGCGCCAGCACCGCCGGGACTAACGTCGACGAGCAGTACTTC.

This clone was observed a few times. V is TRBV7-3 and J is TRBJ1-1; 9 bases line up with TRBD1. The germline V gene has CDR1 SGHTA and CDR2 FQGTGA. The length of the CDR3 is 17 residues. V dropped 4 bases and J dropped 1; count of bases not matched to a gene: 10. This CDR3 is CASSSSGTGFGNTEAFF. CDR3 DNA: TGTGCCAGCAGCTCCTCCGGGACAGGGTTTGGGAACACTGAAGCTTTCTTT.

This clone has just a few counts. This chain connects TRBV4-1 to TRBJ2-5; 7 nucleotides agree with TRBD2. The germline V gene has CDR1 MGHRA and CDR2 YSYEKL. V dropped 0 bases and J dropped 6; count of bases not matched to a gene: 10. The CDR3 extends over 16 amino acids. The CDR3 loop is CASSQDRAGALKTQYF. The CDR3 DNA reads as TGCGCCAGCAGCCAAGATCGGGCGGGAGCTCTTAAGACCCAGTACTTC.

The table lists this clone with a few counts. CDR3 residues: CASSSYSRAGYEQYF. CDR3 nucleotides: TGTGCCAGCAGCTCTTATAGCAGGGCAGGTTACGAGCAGTACTTC. This chain connects TRBV7-9 to TRBJ2-7; weak D call: TRBD1 (5 bases). The CDR3 has 15 residues. The V end was cut by 4 bases, the J end by 4 bases, with 17 bases between. Germline CDR1 SEHNR, CDR2 FQNEAQ (reference sequence).